This T cell receptor (beta chain) was documented in a study of T cells after yellow fever vaccination (dated by TCRdb to about 2019). Notes on the research overall: The SMART-Seq v4 Ultra Low Input RNA kit was used to prepare libraries from fractions with low cell numbers. To follow T-cell clones before and after both primary and booster YFV17D yellow fever vaccination, bulk TCR alpha and beta repertoires underwent longitudinal sequencing. Two healthy male donors made up the cohort, one aged 18 to 30 years and the other aged 30 to 40 years. Blood was collected at multiple timepoints before and after primary and secondary immunization, and bulk PBMC replicates and cell subsets were isolated. What the study reported, not specific to this receptor: The secondary T-cell response was weaker than the primary response but faster, peaking on day 5 instead of day 15. A small fraction of clonotypes showed up in both the CD4 and CD8 compartments, probably as a result of convergent recombination. Most clones expanded after primary vaccination were re-detected after the booster (around 96% of CD4 and roughly 87% of CD8), suggesting broad memory maintenance. Because abundant contaminating clonotypes from the bulk population could be contained in FACS-sorted repertoires, computational filtering was required. The study included only two donors, which limits how far the findings can be generalized.

The sample's treatment or condition label is to be understood as: live attenuated yellow fever vaccine strain. Two biological replicates of bulk PBMCs were collected at each blood-draw timepoint. PBMCs were isolated from peripheral blood using a standard Ficoll-Paque protocol. TriZol was used to extract RNA from bulk PBMCs, from CD4 and CD8 fractions, and from dextramer-positive and dextramer-negative fractions. TCR cDNA was made using 5'RACE template switching, a step that added a universal primer site and unique molecular identifiers. Priming for cDNA synthesis came from both the TCR alpha and TCR beta constant segments. Library amplification used two PCR steps, and the second PCR step added sample barcodes and sequencing adapters. Sequencing of libraries was done on Illumina HiSeq 2500 (2x100 bp) or NovaSeq (2x150 bp). As for the original processing: Reads were demultiplexed and collapsed into UMI consensus sequences with MIGEC, and V(D)J alignment was performed with MiXCR. Using edgeR on replicate PBMC samples, clonotypes were called vaccine-responding if FDR was below 0.01 and the log2 fold change was above 5 up to day 15. CD4 or CD8 identity was assigned to each bulk clonotype according to whether the clonotype was present at higher abundance in the sequenced CD4 repertoire or the sequenced CD8 repertoire. TCRdb passed the public sequencing reads through fastp at Q25 and MiXCR, retaining productive beta sequences. Every distinct CDR3 protein forms one entry, paired with its most common genes and DNA. The V and J calls reflect TCRdb's pipeline rather than the authors' work. This sample comprises 450,000 to 650,000 distinct CDR3 sequences, roughly 12% of them detected only once. Over 13% of the sample lies in the top ten.

CDR3 length: 14 amino acids, cysteine to phenylalanine. The retained sequence is limited to the CDR3, 42 bases, with the frame set at the first base. From a lookup of the germline V gene, CDR1 and CDR2 are SGHRS and YFSETQ. Relative to germline, V is missing 4 bases and J is missing 6 bases, with 7 bases of the junction outside any gene match. This clonotype appeared many times. Its antigen remains undetermined. Per-nucleotide qualities are absent, and no much larger clonotype sits a single base away. The sequence joins TRBV5-1 to TRBJ2-3; 8 junctional bases match TRBD1. Specimen: PBMCs, collected on the day of the yellow fever booster vaccination. The source of this sequence is a man in his thirties or forties who received the YFV17D yellow fever vaccine. The nucleotide sequence is TGCGCCAGCAGCCCAGGACAGGGTCGTGATACGCAGTATTTT. Protein translation: CASSPGQGRDTQYF.